Each of the 28 T cell receptor beta chains below was sequenced from the same sample in a study of T-cell reconstitution after alpha-beta-depleted transplantation in children. Unique molecular identifiers were used to barcode this TCRbeta library. Using its own MiXCR run on the PCR reads, TCRdb lists one record per CDR3 protein. This sample carries 250,000 to 400,000 distinct CDR3 sequences, roughly 25% of them seen once, and the ten largest clones take approximately 9.9%. The sample was PBMCs, mostly from graft donor cells, taken 180 days after TCRalphabeta/CD19-depleted stem cell transplant. All receptors come from a male patient aged 10 to 17 who had a stem cell transplant for acute lymphoblastic leukemia, so the T cells may come from the graft donor.

The rearrangement links TRBV5-1 to TRBJ2-3; 7 bases align to TRBD2. The CDR3 has 15 amino acids. Germline CDR1 reads SGHRS; CDR2 reads YFSETQ. The V segment lost 6 bases and the J segment 0 bases; nucleotides outside the gene matches: 7. The CDR3 loop is CASTSVGGSTDTQYF. The CDR3 DNA follows: TGCGCCAGCACCTCCGTGGGGGGGAGCACAGATACGCAGTATTTT.

The rearrangement links TRBV2 to TRBJ2-3, with TRBD2 matching 8 bases. This CDR3 region has 14 residues. Germline V lookup: CDR1 SNHLY, CDR2 FYNNEI. V lost 8 bases, J lost 5 bases, and 9 bases stayed unmatched. Written as DNA, the CDR3 is TGTGCCAGCGGAACTAGCGGTATCAGAGATACGCAGTATTTT. It encodes CASGTSGIRDTQYF. The variable domain in full, with the rest retrieved from reference TRBV2 and TRBJ2-3, is EPEVTQTPSHQVTQMGQEVILRCVPISNHLYFYWYRQILGQKVEFLVSFYNNEISEKSEIFDDQFSVERPDGSNFTLKIRSTKLEDSAMYFCASGTSGIRDTQYFGPGTRLTVL.

V and J are TRBV14 and TRBJ2-7; TRBD2 might be the D (7 bases). The CDR3 runs to 15 residues. From germline, CDR1 is SGHDN and CDR2 FVKESK. Trimming pared 4 bases from V and 0 bases from J, leaving 13 bases between. DNA for the CDR3: TGTGCCAGCAGCCGAGGGGGAGGGCCCTCCTACGAGCAGTACTTC. This sequence encodes CASSRGGGPSYEQYF.

The chain combines TRBV11-1 with TRBJ1-1; weak D call: TRBD1 (5 bases). This CDR3 has 18 residues. CDR1 and CDR2 from the germline V gene are SGHAT and FQDESV (reference sequence). V was clipped by 1 base and J by 5 bases, with 23 bases between them. In DNA, the CDR3 is TGTGCCAGCAGCTTAGATTCGTTTTGGGAAGGGAGGGGAACTGAAGCTTTCTTT. It translates to CASSLDSFWEGRGTEAFF.

This clonotype turned up a few times. This chain links TRBV13 with TRBJ2-4, with D unclear. The CDR3 loop spans 13 amino acids. CDR1 is PRHDT and CDR2 is FYEKMQ in the germline V gene (reference sequence). With 4 bases removed from V and 5 bases from J, the gap between germline ends came to 9 bases. CDR3 residues: CASSSTWENIQYF. The CDR3 coding sequence is TGTGCCAGCAGCTCCACTTGGGAAAACATTCAGTACTTC.

This clonotype was detected only a few times. The rearrangement joins TRBV25-1 to TRBJ1-2; tentative D call: TRBD1 (5 bases). This CDR3 spans 17 amino acids. Between the trimmed V and J ends, which lost 1 base and 6 bases, there was a span of 21 bases. In germline, CDR1 is MGHDK, CDR2 SYGVNS. DNA for the CDR3: TGTGCCAGCAGTGAATCTCATCGGGGCAGCCCTTTGCATGGCTACACCTTC. As protein: CASSESHRGSPLHGYTF.

This clonotype was picked up a small number of times. One junction end disagrees with the germline gene, perhaps due to a read error. V is TRBV20-1 and J is TRBJ2-7, with D perhaps TRBD1 (6 bases). This CDR3 has 11 residues. Germline V CDR1 and CDR2: DFQATT, SNEGSKA (reference sequence). DNA of the CDR3: TGCAGTGCTAGAGATCTACGGACAGTCTTCTTC. This translates into CSARDLRTVFF.

The gene calls are TRBV12-3 or TRBV12-4 and TRBJ1-2; 10 nucleotides line up with TRBD1. Trimming removed 6 bases from V and 8 bases from J; junction bases left unmatched: 6. This CDR3 region has 13 residues. The CDR3 nucleotides read TGTGCCAGCAGGAGACAGGGGGCGGGAGGCTACACCTTC. It specifies CASRRQGAGGYTF.

This clonotype was counted between two and nine times. This chain connects TRBV6-5 to TRBJ1-6; D unclear. Germline V gives CDR1 MNHEY, CDR2 SVGAGI. The V and J ends lost 2 bases and 4 bases respectively, with 9 bases between them. The CDR3 contains 15 residues. In nucleotides, the CDR3 is TGTGCCAGCAGTTACCTGTCACCTTATAATTCACCCCTCCACTTT. Amino acid sequence: CASSYLSPYNSPLHF.

This chain uses TRBV4-1 with TRBJ2-1; TRBD1 is a possible D gene (5 bases). V was cut by 5 bases and J by 1 base, with 15 bases left in between. This CDR3 comprises 16 residues. Germline-derived CDR1 and CDR2 are MGHRA and YSYEKL. CDR3 DNA sequence: TGCGCCAGCAGCAGCCGACAGTTCACGTCCTACAATGAGCAGTTCTTC. It encodes CASSSRQFTSYNEQFF.

The chain combines TRBV27 with TRBJ2-4; TRBD1 might be the D (6 bases). V gave up 3 bases and J gave up 5 bases, with 32 bases separating them. CDR1 is MNHEY and CDR2 is SMNVEV in the germline V gene (reference sequence). The CDR3 has 21 amino acids. The CDR3 region is CASSFPTGRQDRIDGENIQYF. CDR3 in DNA: TGTGCCAGCAGTTTCCCGACGGGAAGACAGGACCGTATAGACGGAGAAAACATTCAGTACTTC.

The chain combines TRBV24-1 with TRBJ2-7; no reliable D call. This CDR3 comprises 13 residues. With 3 bases removed from V and 4 bases from J, the gap between germline ends came to 9 bases. Germline assignment: CDR1 KGHDR and CDR2 SFDVKD. The CDR3 nucleotides are TGTGCCACCAGTGATCTTACGGGTTACGAGCAGTACTTC. This sequence encodes CATSDLTGYEQYF.

This clonotype has a count of ten or more. V gene TRBV4-1 combines with J gene TRBJ2-1; 9 bases are a match to TRBD2. CDR1 MGHRA and CDR2 YSYEKL come from the germline V gene. Trimming at V came to 0 bases and at J to 8 bases, leaving 8 bases not matched to a gene. The CDR3 is 16 residues long. The CDR3 nucleotides are TGCGCCAGCAGCCAAGATGGGGGACTAGCCCTGGATGAGCAGTTCTTC. It specifies CASSQDGGLALDEQFF.

This clonotype was recorded a few times. The V and J genes are TRBV12-3 or TRBV12-4 and TRBJ2-3; D might be TRBD2 (7 bases). V lost 2 bases and J 5 bases, leaving 17 bases between the germline ends. There are 16 residues in the CDR3. The CDR3: CASSLRGGAARDTQYF. Written as DNA, the CDR3 is TGTGCCAGCAGTTTAAGAGGGGGGGCAGCCAGAGATACGCAGTATTTT.

The rearrangement links TRBV15 to TRBJ2-4; 10 bases fit TRBD2. Germline V lookup: CDR1 LNHNV, CDR2 YYDKDF (reference sequence). The ends lost 8 bases at V and 3 bases at J; junction bases unmatched: 13. The CDR3 runs to 17 residues. The CDR3 bases are TGTGCCACCGGTCGGCCTAGCGGGAGTTTTGGCAAAAACATTCAGTACTTC. Its translation: CATGRPSGSFGKNIQYF.

This clonotype was seen a handful of times. The genes are TRBV3-1 and TRBJ1-5; no clear D gene. This CDR3 comprises 14 residues. V was cut by 1 base and J by 9 bases, with 13 bases left in between. CDR1 LGHDT and CDR2 YNNKEL come from the germline V gene (reference sequence). The CDR3 nucleotides are TGTGCCAGCAGCCAAGCTGGGCGTTATCCGCCCCAGCATTTT. Its protein is CASSQAGRYPPQHF.

This clonotype was seen ten or more times. The chain is built from TRBV7-2 and TRBJ2-7, with 9 bases aligning to TRBD1. Trimming cost V 0 bases and J 1 base; bases outside gene matches: 1. Germline CDR1 is SGHTA and CDR2 is FQGNSA. There are 15 residues in the CDR3. The CDR3 nucleotides read TGTGCCAGCAGCTTAGCGGGGACAGGGTCCTACGAGCAGTACTTC. Residues: CASSLAGTGSYEQYF.

The sample holds a few counts of this clonotype. The rearrangement uses TRBV7-2 and TRBJ2-5, with no clear D. Germline assignment: CDR1 SGHTA and CDR2 FQGNSA. The CDR3 runs 14 residues. V was cut by 7 bases and J by 0 bases, with 12 bases left in between. The CDR3 protein is CASIPNGYQETQYF. The CDR3 nucleotides read TGTGCCAGCATCCCTAACGGATACCAAGAGACCCAGTACTTC.

The rearrangement joins TRBV11-1 to TRBJ2-3; the match to TRBD2 covers 7 bases. Germline CDR1 and CDR2: SGHAT and FQDESV (reference sequence). V dropped 5 bases and J dropped 2; count of bases not matched to a gene: 7. The CDR3 is 15 amino acids. CDR3 amino acids: CASSNRLANTDTQYF. The CDR3 nucleotides are TGTGCCAGCAGCAACCGACTAGCCAACACAGATACGCAGTATTTT.

This sequence joins TRBV6-5 and TRBJ2-3; TRBD2 is a possible D gene (6 bases). Germline CDR1 and CDR2: MNHEY and SVGAGI. V was cut by 2 bases and J by 4 bases, with 16 bases left in between. This CDR3 has 16 amino acids. The CDR3 nucleotides read TGTGCCAGCAGTTACACCGGGACTTCCAAGGCAGATACGCAGTATTTT. It encodes CASSYTGTSKADTQYF.

This clonotype came up many times. The gene calls are TRBV5-1 and TRBJ1-5; the match to TRBD1 covers 8 bases. This CDR3 comprises 14 residues. V trimming: 4 bases; J trimming: 4 bases; junction bases outside the gene matches: 4. The germline V gene encodes CDR1 SGHRS and CDR2 YFSETQ. The CDR3 protein is CASSDRGGNQPQHF. As DNA, the CDR3 is TGCGCCAGCAGCGACAGGGGCGGGAATCAGCCCCAGCATTTT.

The J gene is TRBJ2-1, the V gene TRBV5-1; no definite D call. Per the germline V gene, CDR1 is SGHRS and CDR2 is YFSETQ. This CDR3 contains 14 residues. V was pared by 6 bases and J by 4 bases, with 14 bases between. CDR3 sequence: CASKAALRYNEQFF. CDR3 sequence (DNA): TGCGCCAGCAAGGCGGCCTTAAGGTACAATGAGCAGTTCTTC.

This rearrangement joins TRBV12-3 or TRBV12-4 to TRBJ2-7; D possibly corresponds to TRBD2 (6 bases). Trimming cost V 5 bases and J 4 bases, with 21 bases left between them. The CDR3 is 16 residues long. The CDR3 loop reads CASSPIGGVREYEQYF. The CDR3 coding sequence is TGTGCCAGCAGTCCGATAGGTGGGGTTCGGGAGTACGAGCAGTACTTC.

This chain uses TRBV7-9 with TRBJ2-7; possible D gene TRBD1, 5 bases. The CDR3 loop spans 16 amino acids. Germline-derived CDR1 and CDR2 are SEHNR and FQNEAQ (reference sequence). V lost 3 bases and J 0 bases, leaving 15 bases between the germline ends. CDR3 sequence: CASSFSPAGISYEQYF. The CDR3 DNA reads as TGTGCCAGCAGCTTCAGCCCCGCAGGGATCTCCTACGAGCAGTACTTC.

J is TRBJ2-1 and V is TRBV29-1; either TRBD1 or TRBD2 may supply D (7 bases each). The V and J ends lost 3 bases and 3 bases respectively, with 15 bases between them. Germline assignment: CDR1 SQVTM and CDR2 ANQGSEA. There are 15 residues in the CDR3. CDR3 DNA sequence: TGCAGCGTTGACCTGGCCAGGGGGGGCTACAATGAGCAGTTCTTC. Protein: CSVDLARGGYNEQFF.

This clonotype occurred a few times. This sequence joins TRBV24-1 and TRBJ2-5; 11 bases match TRBD1. V lost 3 bases and J lost 4; bases outside the gene matches: 3. Germline V lookup: CDR1 KGHDR, CDR2 SFDVKD. The length of the CDR3 is 15 residues. Here the CDR3 DNA reads TGTGCCACCAGTGATCTGGGGACAGGGGGAGAGACCCAGTACTTC. Protein product: CATSDLGTGGETQYF.

This clonotype showed up just a few times. This chain uses TRBV20-1 with TRBJ1-5; D gene unclear. The V and J ends lost 6 bases and 0 bases respectively, with 18 bases between them. The CDR3 covers 16 residues. The germline V gene encodes CDR1 DFQATT and CDR2 SNEGSKA (reference sequence). The CDR3 DNA sequence: TGCAGTGCATACTCGGGGTCCAGTCCTAGCAATCAGCCCCAGCATTTT. Protein product: CSAYSGSSPSNQPQHF.

This clonotype was observed a few times. This rearrangement joins TRBV3-1 to TRBJ2-5; the D gene could be TRBD1 or TRBD2 (7 bases each). Germline V lookup: CDR1 LGHDT, CDR2 YNNKEL (reference sequence). The CDR3 covers 13 residues. Trimming removed 6 bases from V and 5 bases from J, with 13 bases in between. CDR3 coding DNA: TGTGCCAGCAGGGGGCAGGGGGGGGAGACCCAGTACTTC. Its protein is CASRGQGGETQYF.